The entry below describes one TCR beta chain. Its target is not known. This CDR3 is built from 13 residues. V was shortened by 3 bases and J by 6 bases, with 11 bases between the two germline ends. The V gene's germline CDR1 is WSHSY and CDR2 SAAADI. Assay: immunoSEQ multiplex PCR; the TCRdb copy retains only in-frame clones and omits some. The data contain some 9,600 clones, 86% of them singletons. These data originate in a study of chemoradiotherapy in HPV16-positive cancers. Study information: Functional T-cell assays on a couple of HPV16-positive patients' cells defined candidate HPV-specific clones and common TCR motifs.

Overall study results and limits: During treatment, candidate HPV-specific clones and E7-related motifs expanded in tumor.

The chain joins TRBV10-2 to TRBJ2-5; D uncertain. The sequencing here drew on blood, taken from a patient who underwent chemoradiotherapy. The sequence came from a human donor with HPV-associated anogenital cancer. This CDR3 reads CASSEGGIQTQYF. CDR3 bases: TGCGCCAGCAGTGAAGGTGGGATCCAGACCCAGTACTTC.